Described below is a single T cell receptor beta chain sequence and its context. This record belongs to a study of blood T cell repertoires in COVID-19. Per the study methods: Reference gene primer amplification gave nucleated cell count estimates. Produced via immunoSEQ multiplex PCR; TCRdb's table is partial and in-frame only. That table is the source of V, J and clone size, and D and trimming were worked out from the DNA. The sample yields about 200,000 clones, roughly 89% seen once. The receptor was isolated from a woman aged 40 to 49 with acute COVID-19. Sequencing used PBMCs or T cells enriched from blood (not recorded which).

This chain's CDR3 is CASSEVPGISEAFF. The DNA for the CDR3 is TGTGCCAGCAGTGAGGTACCAGGGATCTCTGAAGCTTTCTTT. The rearrangement links TRBV6-4 to TRBJ1-1; D is perhaps TRBD1 (5 bases). This CDR3 has 14 residues. Germline V gene sequence: CDR1 MRHNA, CDR2 SNTAGT. V was cut by 3 bases and J by 6 bases, with 14 bases left in between.